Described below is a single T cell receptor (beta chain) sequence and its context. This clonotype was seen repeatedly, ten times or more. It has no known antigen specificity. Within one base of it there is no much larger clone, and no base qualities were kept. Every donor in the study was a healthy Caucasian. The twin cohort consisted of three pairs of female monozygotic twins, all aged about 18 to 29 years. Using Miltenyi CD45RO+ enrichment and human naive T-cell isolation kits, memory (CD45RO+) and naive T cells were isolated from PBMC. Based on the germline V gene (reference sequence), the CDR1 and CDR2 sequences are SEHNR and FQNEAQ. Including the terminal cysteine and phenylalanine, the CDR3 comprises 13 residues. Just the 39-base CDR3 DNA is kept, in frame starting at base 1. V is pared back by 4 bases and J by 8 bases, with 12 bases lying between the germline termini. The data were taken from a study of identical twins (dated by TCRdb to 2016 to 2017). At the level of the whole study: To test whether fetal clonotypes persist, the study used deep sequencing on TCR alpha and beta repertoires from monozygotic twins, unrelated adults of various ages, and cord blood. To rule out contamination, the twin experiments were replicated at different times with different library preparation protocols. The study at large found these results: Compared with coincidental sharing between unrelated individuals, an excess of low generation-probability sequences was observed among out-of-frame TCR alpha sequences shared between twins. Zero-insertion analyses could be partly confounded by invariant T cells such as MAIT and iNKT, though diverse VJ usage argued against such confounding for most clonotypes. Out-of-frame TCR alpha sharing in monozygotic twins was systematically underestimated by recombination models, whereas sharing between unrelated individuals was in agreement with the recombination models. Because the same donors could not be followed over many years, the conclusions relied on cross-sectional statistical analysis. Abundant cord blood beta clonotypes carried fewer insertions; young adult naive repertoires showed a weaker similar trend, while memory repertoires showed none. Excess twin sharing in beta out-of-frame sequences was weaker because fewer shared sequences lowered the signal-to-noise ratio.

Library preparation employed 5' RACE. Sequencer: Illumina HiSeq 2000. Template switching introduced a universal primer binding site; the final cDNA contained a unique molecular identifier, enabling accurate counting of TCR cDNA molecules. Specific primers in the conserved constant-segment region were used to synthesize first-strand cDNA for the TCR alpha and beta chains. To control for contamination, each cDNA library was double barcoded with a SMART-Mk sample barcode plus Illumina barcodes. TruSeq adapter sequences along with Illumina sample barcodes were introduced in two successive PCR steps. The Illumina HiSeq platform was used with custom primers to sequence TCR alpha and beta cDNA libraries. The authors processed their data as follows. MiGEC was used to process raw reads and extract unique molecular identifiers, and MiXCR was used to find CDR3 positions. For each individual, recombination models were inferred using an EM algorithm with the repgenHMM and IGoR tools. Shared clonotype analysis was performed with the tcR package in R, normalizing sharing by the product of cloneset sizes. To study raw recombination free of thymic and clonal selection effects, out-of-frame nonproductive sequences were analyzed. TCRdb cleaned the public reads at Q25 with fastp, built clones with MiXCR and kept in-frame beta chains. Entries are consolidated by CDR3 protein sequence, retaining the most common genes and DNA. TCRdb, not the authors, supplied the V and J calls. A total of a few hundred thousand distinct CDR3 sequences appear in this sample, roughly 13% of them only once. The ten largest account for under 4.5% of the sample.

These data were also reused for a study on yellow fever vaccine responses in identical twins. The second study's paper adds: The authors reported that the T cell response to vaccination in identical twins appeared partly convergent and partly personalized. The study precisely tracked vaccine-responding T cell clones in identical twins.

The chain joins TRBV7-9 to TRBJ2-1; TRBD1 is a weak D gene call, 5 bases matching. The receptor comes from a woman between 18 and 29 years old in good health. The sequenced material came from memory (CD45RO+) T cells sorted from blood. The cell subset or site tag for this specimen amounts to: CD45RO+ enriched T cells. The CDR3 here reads CASSSPGWDEQFF. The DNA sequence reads TGTGCCAGCAGCTCCCCAGGGTGGGATGAGCAGTTCTTC.